A selection of T cell receptor beta chains follows, all from one sample in a study of T cells after yellow fever vaccination. MiXCR, applied by TCRdb to the 5' RACE reads, yields one record per CDR3 protein. The data contain around 67,000 distinct CDR3 sequences, approximately 7% of them singletons. The starting material was CD8+ T cells sorted from PBMCs, obtained roughly 5 days after the first yellow fever vaccination. These receptors all stem from a man in his late teens or twenties who received the YFV17D yellow fever vaccine. Both conserved end residues are part of each CDR3. D genes are given only for firm matches. Not all rows give a size; the values are once, few, many and, for expanded clones, a class.

d_gene	abundance	v_gene	len	j_gene	CDR3aa	CDR3nt
TRBD1	few	TRBV29-1	17	TRBJ2-5	CSVEGAKGQGDQETQYF	TGCAGCGTTGAAGGGGCTAAGGGACAGGGGGACCAAGAGACCCAGTACTTC
NA	few	TRBV12-5	16	TRBJ2-2	CASGLPGVARTGELFF	TGTGCTAGTGGTTTGCCTGGGGTAGCACGGACCGGGGAGCTGTTTTTT
NA	NA	TRBV5-1	14	TRBJ2-7	CANSPKVPTYEQYF	TGCGCCAACTCGCCAAAGGTTCCAACCTACGAGCAGTACTTC
TRBD2	NA	TRBV5-4	14	TRBJ2-1	CASGLGVASGGVVF	TGTGCCAGCGGCCTGGGGGTTGCGAGCGGGGGGGTGGTCTTC
NA	few	TRBV12-3/TRBV12-4	11	TRBJ2-7	CASSFGNEQYF	TGTGCCAGCAGTTTTGGGAACGAGCAGTACTTC
NA	NA	TRBV4-3	17	TRBJ2-2	CASSQDRKTSHTGELFF	TGCGCCAGCAGCCAAGATCGGAAGACATCTCACACCGGGGAGCTGTTTTTT
NA	many	TRBV12-3/TRBV12-4	14	TRBJ1-5	CASSSHYVNQPQHF	TGTGCCAGCAGTTCCCACTACGTCAATCAGCCCCAGCATTTT
NA	many	TRBV6-5	13	TRBJ1-1	CASSYGGRTEAFF	TGTGCCAGCAGTTACGGCGGAAGGACTGAAGCTTTCTTT
NA	many	TRBV6-4	14	TRBJ2-3	CASSDGEGTDTQYF	TGTGCCAGCAGTGACGGGGAGGGCACAGATACGCAGTATTTT
TRBD1	few	TRBV4-2	15	TRBJ1-1	CASSQSGTGNTEAFF	TGTGCCAGCAGCCAATCCGGGACAGGGAACACTGAAGCTTTCTTT
NA	NA	TRBV12-3/TRBV12-4	16	TRBJ1-1	CASSPITGGGNTEAFF	TGTGCCAGCAGTCCCATCACTGGAGGGGGGAACACTGAAGCTTTCTTT
NA	many	TRBV6-5	14	TRBJ1-1	CASSYGGGGTEAFF	TGTGCCAGCAGTTACGGAGGTGGGGGGACTGAAGCTTTCTTT
TRBD1	many	TRBV4-1	13	TRBJ2-7	CASSLGQPYEQYF	TGCGCCAGCAGCCTGGGACAGCCCTACGAGCAGTACTTC
NA	NA	TRBV7-2	14	TRBJ1-6	CASSLLSYNSPLHF	TGTGCCAGCAGCTTATTGTCCTATAATTCACCCCTCCACTTT
NA	NA	TRBV5-5	15	TRBJ2-5	CASSLAWGNQETQYF	TGTGCCAGCAGCTTGGCCTGGGGGAACCAAGAGACCCAGTACTTC
NA	NA	TRBV28	15	TRBJ2-1	CASSLPGHFYNEQFF	TGTGCCAGCAGCCTTCCGGGACACTTTTACAATGAGCAGTTCTTC
NA	few	TRBV4-3	15	TRBJ2-3	CASSQVTASWDTQYF	TGCGCCAGCAGCCAAGTGACCGCTAGTTGGGATACGCAGTATTTT
TRBD1	many	TRBV7-9	14	TRBJ1-5	CASSQTGGNQPQHF	TGTGCCAGCAGCCAGACAGGGGGGAATCAGCCCCAGCATTTT
NA	few	TRBV12-3/TRBV12-4	11	TRBJ1-1	CASSWGVEAFF	TGTGCCAGCAGCTGGGGGGTCGAAGCTTTCTTT
TRBD2	many	TRBV12-3/TRBV12-4	16	TRBJ2-5	CASSPHLAGAEETQYF	TGTGCCAGCAGCCCTCACCTAGCGGGGGCTGAAGAGACCCAGTACTTC
TRBD2	NA	TRBV18	16	TRBJ2-3	CASSPSSGGLTDTQYF	TGTGCCAGCTCACCATCTAGCGGGGGATTGACAGATACGCAGTATTTT
NA	NA	TRBV4-3	15	TRBJ2-5	CASSQAWGAQETQYF	TGCGCCAGCAGCCAAGCTTGGGGGGCACAAGAGACCCAGTACTTC
TRBD2	once	TRBV6-2/TRBV6-3	14	TRBJ2-7	CASRSGGYSYEQYF	TGTGCCAGCAGGAGCGGGGGGTACTCCTACGAGCAGTACTTC
TRBD1	NA	TRBV6-5	17	TRBJ1-2	CASSRTGAFSANYGYTF	TGTGCCAGCAGTAGGACAGGGGCCTTTTCAGCTAACTATGGCTACACCTTC
NA	few	TRBV12-3/TRBV12-4	12	TRBJ2-7	CASSQDGGEQYF	TGTGCCAGCAGCCAGGACGGGGGAGAGCAGTACTTC
NA	NA	TRBV4-1	15	TRBJ1-4	CASSPGEGRNEKLFF	TGCGCCAGCAGCCCGGGGGAGGGTAGAAATGAAAAACTGTTTTTT
NA	NA	TRBV6-5	13	TRBJ2-3	CASSYYGTDTQYF	TGTGCCAGCAGTTACTACGGAACAGATACGCAGTATTTT
NA	many	TRBV9	17	TRBJ2-1	CASSAGSLQPSYNEQFF	TGTGCCAGCAGCGCTGGATCGTTGCAGCCCTCCTACAATGAGCAGTTCTTC
NA	few	TRBV30	15	TRBJ1-5	CAWSVGAIGNQPQHF	TGTGCCTGGAGTGTAGGGGCAATCGGCAATCAGCCCCAGCATTTT
NA	NA	TRBV20-1	13	TRBJ1-4	CSAIEGRNEKLFF	TGCAGTGCTATCGAGGGGCGTAATGAAAAACTGTTTTTT
NA	NA	TRBV6-5	16	TRBJ2-2	CASSYSGLGGYGELFF	TGTGCCAGCAGTTACTCCGGATTGGGCGGATACGGGGAGCTGTTTTTT
NA	NA	TRBV11-2	14	TRBJ2-3	CASSLDHSGDTQYF	TGTGCCAGCAGCTTAGATCATAGTGGAGATACGCAGTATTTT
NA	many	TRBV5-1	11	TRBJ1-1	CASRTNTEAFF	TGCGCCAGCAGGACCAATACTGAAGCTTTCTTT
NA	few	TRBV12-3/TRBV12-4	13	TRBJ2-1	CASCRWEGHEQFF	TGTGCCAGCTGTCGCTGGGAAGGCCATGAGCAGTTCTTC
TRBD1	many	TRBV29-1	12	TRBJ2-7	CSAWDRNYEQYF	TGCAGCGCCTGGGACAGGAACTACGAGCAGTACTTC
NA	NA	TRBV5-1	14	TRBJ2-5	CASSPRGARETQYF	TGCGCCAGCAGCCCCCGGGGGGCCCGAGAGACCCAGTACTTC
TRBD2	many	TRBV19	16	TRBJ2-2	CASTPSGTVNTGELFF	TGTGCCAGTACTCCAAGCGGGACGGTCAACACCGGGGAGCTGTTTTTT
NA	many	TRBV9	14	TRBJ1-3	CASSDEFSGNTIYF	TGTGCCAGCAGCGATGAGTTCTCTGGAAACACCATATATTTT
TRBD2	few	TRBV20-1	16	TRBJ2-3	CSARDQKRGSTDTQYF	TGCAGTGCTAGAGATCAGAAGCGGGGGAGCACAGATACGCAGTATTTT
NA	many	TRBV27	13	TRBJ2-1	CASSPRANNEQFF	TGTGCCAGCAGTCCTCGAGCGAACAATGAGCAGTTCTTC
TRBD1	NA	TRBV12-3/TRBV12-4	15	TRBJ1-4	CASRLSYGQDEKLFF	TGTGCCAGCAGGCTAAGTTACGGACAGGATGAAAAACTGTTTTTT
TRBD2	many	TRBV9	16	TRBJ2-2	CASSVSGGSNTGELFF	TGTGCCAGCAGCGTCAGCGGGGGGTCGAACACCGGGGAGCTGTTTTTT
TRBD1	few	TRBV6-2/TRBV6-3	16	TRBJ2-1	CASSPSPGTGNNEQFF	TGTGCCAGCAGTCCCTCTCCGGGGACAGGAAACAATGAGCAGTTCTTC
NA	few	TRBV12-3/TRBV12-4	14	TRBJ1-1	CASSSGGTNTEAFF	TGTGCCAGCAGTTCGGGGGGGACGAACACTGAAGCTTTCTTT
TRBD1	many	TRBV10-3	14	TRBJ2-5	CAIIRDRDQETQYF	TGTGCCATCATTCGGGACAGGGACCAAGAGACCCAGTACTTC
NA	NA	TRBV12-3/TRBV12-4	15	TRBJ2-2	CASSSDVVRPGELFF	TGTGCCAGCAGTTCTGACGTCGTGAGGCCCGGGGAGCTGTTTTTT
NA	few	TRBV7-3	15	TRBJ2-3	CASSLANSVTDTQYF	TGTGCCAGCAGCTTAGCAAATAGCGTGACAGATACGCAGTATTTT
NA	few	TRBV5-1	15	TRBJ2-3	CASSFLDRPTDTQYF	TGCGCCAGCAGCTTCCTCGACAGGCCAACAGATACGCAGTATTTT
NA	many	TRBV12-3/TRBV12-4	13	TRBJ2-7	CASSSLLSYEQYF	TGTGCCAGCAGTTCCCTCCTTTCCTACGAGCAGTACTTC
NA	NA	TRBV5-1	15	TRBJ2-5	CASSLVDRGGETQYF	TGCGCCAGCAGCTTGGTCGACAGGGGAGGGGAGACCCAGTACTTC
NA	NA	TRBV7-8	15	TRBJ2-3	CASSLEGGGADTQYF	TGTGCCAGCAGCTTAGAGGGGGGGGGCGCAGATACGCAGTATTTT
TRBD1	few	TRBV7-9	15	TRBJ1-5	CASSPTGDDNQPQHF	TGTGCCAGCAGTCCCACAGGGGATGACAATCAGCCCCAGCATTTT
TRBD2	many	TRBV11-2	18	TRBJ2-2	CASSSPTSGGANTGELFF	TGTGCCAGCAGCTCCCCGACTAGCGGGGGGGCGAACACCGGGGAGCTGTTTTTT
TRBD1	NA	TRBV7-9	15	TRBJ2-2	CASSSTGGAFGELFF	TGTGCCAGCAGCTCTACAGGGGGCGCTTTCGGGGAGCTGTTTTTT
NA	many	TRBV2	13	TRBJ1-5	CASSTGIGQPQHF	TGTGCCAGCAGTACAGGGATAGGTCAGCCCCAGCATTTT
NA	NA	TRBV6-1	14	TRBJ1-2	CASTPRSVYYGYTF	TGTGCCAGCACCCCGCGGAGCGTTTACTATGGCTACACCTTC
TRBD2	few	TRBV12-3/TRBV12-4	15	TRBJ2-1	CASISIAGGQNEQFF	TGTGCCAGCATATCCATAGCGGGGGGGCAAAATGAGCAGTTCTTC